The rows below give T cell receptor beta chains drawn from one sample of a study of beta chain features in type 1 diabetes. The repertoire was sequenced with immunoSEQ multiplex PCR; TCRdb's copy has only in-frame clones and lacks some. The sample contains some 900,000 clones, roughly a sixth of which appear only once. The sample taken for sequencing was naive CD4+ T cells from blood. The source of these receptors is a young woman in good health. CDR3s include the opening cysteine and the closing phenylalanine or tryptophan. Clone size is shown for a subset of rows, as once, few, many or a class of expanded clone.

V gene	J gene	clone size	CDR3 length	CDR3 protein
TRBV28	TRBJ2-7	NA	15	CASSAETGGVYEQYF
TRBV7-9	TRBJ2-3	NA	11	CASGRTDTQYF
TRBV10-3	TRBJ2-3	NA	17	CAISESGLARGPDTQYF
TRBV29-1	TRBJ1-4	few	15	CSVQTQDSINEKLFF
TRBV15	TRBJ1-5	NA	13	CATRVSRDQPQHF
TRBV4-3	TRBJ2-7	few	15	CASSAGTSGLYEQYF
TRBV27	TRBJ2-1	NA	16	CASSLRGRGVYNEQFF
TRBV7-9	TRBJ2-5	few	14	CASSFSSGEQTQYF
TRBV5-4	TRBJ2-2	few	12	CASSVGDGELFF
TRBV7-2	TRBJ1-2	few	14	CASSVLTGVDGYTF
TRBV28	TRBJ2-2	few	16	CASSLVGGLSTGELFF
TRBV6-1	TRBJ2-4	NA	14	CASSSGRFGNIQYF
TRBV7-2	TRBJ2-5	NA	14	CASSQSGAQETQYF
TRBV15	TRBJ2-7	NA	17	CATSPYLVREGLHEQYF
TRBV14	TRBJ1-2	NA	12	CASSQSQGGYTF
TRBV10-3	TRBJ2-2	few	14	CAIQLAINTGELFF
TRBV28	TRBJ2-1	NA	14	CASSPPSTYNEQFF
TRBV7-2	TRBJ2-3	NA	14	CASSTSGSADTQYF
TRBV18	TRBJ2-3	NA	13	CASSRGPEDTQYF
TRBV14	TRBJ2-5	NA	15	CASSHPGTTSGTQYF
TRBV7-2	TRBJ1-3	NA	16	CASSRSGGASGNTIYF
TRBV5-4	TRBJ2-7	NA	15	CASSPDPLADYEQYF
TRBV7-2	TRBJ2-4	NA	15	CASSLGGRRGTIQYF
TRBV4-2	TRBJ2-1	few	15	CASSPDVGGAIILFF
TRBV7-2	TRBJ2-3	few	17	CASSPGLAGGPPDTQYF
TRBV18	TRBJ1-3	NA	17	CASSPQGATHSGNTIYF
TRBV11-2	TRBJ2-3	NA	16	CASSFSGSYQFDTQYF
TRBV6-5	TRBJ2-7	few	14	CASSSPGQSYEQYF
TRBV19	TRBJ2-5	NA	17	CASSIKTRRTVGETQYF
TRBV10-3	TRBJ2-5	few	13	CAIRGQDQETQYF
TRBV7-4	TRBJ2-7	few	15	CASSLDGDPAYEQYF
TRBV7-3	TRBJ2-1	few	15	CASSTGLAAYNEQFF
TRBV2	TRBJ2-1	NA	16	CASSAVGRPSYNEQFF
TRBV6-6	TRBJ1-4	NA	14	CASSERGQYEKLFF
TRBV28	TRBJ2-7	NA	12	CASSWGHGKQYF
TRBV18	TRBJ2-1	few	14	CASSPSPYKNEQFF
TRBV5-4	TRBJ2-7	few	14	CASSRGTETYEQYF
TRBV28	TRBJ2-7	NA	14	CASSFPGRVYEQYF
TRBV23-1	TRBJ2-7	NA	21	CASSHSTGELSWVGPTYEQYF
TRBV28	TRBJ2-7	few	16	CASSLVPRLSSYEQYF
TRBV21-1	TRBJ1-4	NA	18	CASSFRLRRGVNNEKLFF